This passage covers 15 T cell receptor beta chains from one sample sequenced in a study of identical twins. Each CDR3 protein is one row after TCRdb ran MiXCR on the 5' RACE reads. The sample yields some 730,000 distinct CDR3 sequences, 18% seen once. The data also belong to a second study, concerning T cells expressing NK-cell markers.

Sequencing was done on a sample of PBMCs. The source is a woman between 18 and 29 years old in good health.

The rearrangement uses TRBV29-1 and TRBJ2-1; 11 bases are a match to TRBD1. In germline, CDR1 is SQVTM, CDR2 ANQGSEA. This CDR3 has 13 residues. Losses at the gene ends were 7 bases for V and 9 bases for J; bases not matched to a gene: 8. The CDR3 bases are TGCAGCGCGGGCCGGACAGGGGGCAGTGAGCAGTTCTTC. It is translated as CSAGRTGGSEQFF.

This clonotype is a singleton in its sample. The CDR3 reads CASSYDGGMEQYF. The CDR3 DNA is TGTGCCAGCAGTTACGACGGCGGAATGGAGCAGTACTTC. The gene calls are TRBV6-6 and TRBJ2-7; D gene uncertain. V was shortened by 2 bases and J by 7 bases, with 12 bases between the two germline ends. This CDR3 is built from 13 residues. CDR1 and CDR2 from the germline V gene are MNHNY and SVGAGI (reference sequence).

This clonotype occurred a few times. The CDR3 bases are TGCGCCAGCAGCAGAGAGCGAGCGGGAGCAGGGTCCTACGAGCAGTACTTC. Its translation: CASSRERAGAGSYEQYF. The V call is TRBV4-3, the J call TRBJ2-7; 8 bases are a match to TRBD2. With V trimmed by 5 bases and J by 1 base, 13 bases remained unmatched. CDR1 LGHNA and CDR2 YSLEER come from the germline V gene. The CDR3 sequence is 17 residues long.

This clonotype came up many times. This chain connects TRBV5-1 to TRBJ2-1; possibly TRBD1 for D (6 bases). CDR1 and CDR2 from the germline V gene are SGHRS and YFSETQ. Trimming removed 0 bases from V and 4 bases from J, with 11 bases in between. The CDR3 runs 15 residues. CDR3 amino acids: CASSLGTVTYNEQFF. CDR3 DNA sequence: TGCGCCAGCAGCTTGGGGACAGTTACTTACAATGAGCAGTTCTTC.

The gene calls are TRBV5-1 and TRBJ2-7; the D is unclear. This CDR3 has 11 residues. The V and J ends lost 5 bases and 7 bases respectively, with 10 bases between them. CDR1 is SGHRS and CDR2 is YFSETQ in the germline V gene. CDR3 coding DNA: TGCGCCAGCAGGGCGGAAGGAGAGCAGTACTTC. It specifies CASRAEGEQYF. The full variable domain, in which reference TRBV5-1 and TRBJ2-7 provide the parts outside the CDR3, is KAGVTQTPRYLIKTRGQQVTLSCSPISGHRSVSWYQQTPGQGLQFLFEYFSETQRNKGNFPGRFSGRQFSNSRSEMNVSTLELGDSALYLCASRAEGEQYFGPGTRLTVT.

This chain connects TRBV20-1 to TRBJ2-7; 9 bases line up with TRBD1. This CDR3 has 12 amino acids. CDR1 and CDR2 (germline): DFQATT, SNEGSKA (reference sequence). V lost 5 bases and J lost 12; bases outside the gene matches: 11. For the CDR3, the DNA is TGCAGTGCTCTACTCCGGGACAGGGATCCGTACTTC. Translated: CSALLRDRDPYF.

This clonotype appeared a few times. This chain connects TRBV4-1 to TRBJ2-3, with a possible D match to TRBD2 (6 bases). V shed 3 bases and J shed 3 bases, with 19 bases lying between them. Germline CDR1 is MGHRA and CDR2 is YSYEKL. This CDR3 is built from 17 residues. The CDR3 reads CASSHHSRRGKTDTQYF. The CDR3 DNA reads TGCGCCAGCAGCCACCACTCCCGGCGGGGAAAGACAGATACGCAGTATTTT.

This clonotype appeared a few times. V usage is TRBV29-1 and J usage is TRBJ2-2, with D perhaps matching TRBD2 (5 bases). The V and J ends lost 6 bases and 6 bases respectively, with 20 bases between them. Germline CDR1 is SQVTM and CDR2 is ANQGSEA. This CDR3 has 15 amino acids. The CDR3 DNA is TGCAGCGTACAAAACCCCGGGGTGAGCTCCGGGGAGCTGTTTTTT. It encodes CSVQNPGVSSGELFF.

V usage is TRBV19 and J usage is TRBJ1-6; tentative D call: TRBD1 (5 bases). Deletions cut 3 bases from V and 7 bases from J, with 10 bases between. The CDR3 is made up of 14 amino acids. Germline assignment: CDR1 LNHDA and CDR2 SQIVND (reference sequence). CDR3 nucleotides: TGTGCCAGTAGTATGGACATTGCGAATTCACCCCTCCACTTT. Translating gives CASSMDIANSPLHF.

There are a few counts of this clonotype. The chain joins TRBV12-3 or TRBV12-4 to TRBJ2-1, with 9 bases that match TRBD2. Trimming took 6 bases from V and 5 from J; bases not matched to a gene: 8. The CDR3 runs to 15 residues. The CDR3 DNA is TGTGCCAGCAGGTCCGGGACTAGCACGCACAATGAGCAGTTCTTC. It yields the protein CASRSGTSTHNEQFF.

The rearrangement uses TRBV10-2 and TRBJ2-2, with D perhaps assigned TRBD1 or TRBD2 (5 bases each). The CDR3 totals 15 residues. Trimming shortened V by 7 bases and J by 3 bases, and 15 bases separated the two germline ends. CDR1 and CDR2 from the germline V gene are WSHSY and SAAADI. The CDR3 nucleotides read TGCGCCAGCAAATTACCGGGGCTGGACACCGGGGAGCTGTTTTTT. This codes for CASKLPGLDTGELFF.

V usage is TRBV20-1 and J usage is TRBJ2-5; D is ambiguous. The CDR3 contains 12 residues. The germline gives CDR1 DFQATT, CDR2 SNEGSKA (reference sequence). V was trimmed by 6 bases and J by 7 bases, leaving 15 bases between them. The CDR3 reads CSAPDQVSTQYF. In DNA, the CDR3 is TGCAGTGCACCCGACCAGGTATCGACCCAGTACTTC.

In its sample, this clonotype was seen a few times. The DNA of the CDR3 is TGCAGTGCTCCCCGGGGCTCTGGGGCCAACGTCCTGACTTTC. Translated: CSAPRGSGANVLTF. The J gene is TRBJ2-6, the V gene TRBV20-1; maybe TRBD2 (5 bases). V shed 5 bases and J shed 0 bases, with 8 bases lying between them. This CDR3 is 14 amino acids long. The germline CDR1 and CDR2 sequences are DFQATT and SNEGSKA (reference sequence).

The chain couples TRBV10-3 to TRBJ1-1; no clear D gene. V was shortened by 5 bases and J by 5 bases, with 12 bases between the two germline ends. This CDR3 spans 13 amino acids. Germline V CDR1 and CDR2: ENHRY, SYGVKD. DNA of the CDR3: TGTGCCATCAGTTTAAACGCAGGTACTGAAGCTTTCTTT. Protein: CAISLNAGTEAFF.

This clonotype showed up just a few times. The V gene is TRBV20-1, the J gene TRBJ2-1, with 11 bases identical to TRBD2. CDR3 length: 18 amino acids. The germline gives CDR1 DFQATT, CDR2 SNEGSKA (reference sequence). Trimming took 0 bases from V and 2 from J; bases not matched to a gene: 9. The CDR3: CSARDLRAGLAAYNEQFF. The CDR3 nucleotides read TGCAGTGCTAGAGATTTACGTGCGGGACTAGCGGCCTACAATGAGCAGTTCTTC.